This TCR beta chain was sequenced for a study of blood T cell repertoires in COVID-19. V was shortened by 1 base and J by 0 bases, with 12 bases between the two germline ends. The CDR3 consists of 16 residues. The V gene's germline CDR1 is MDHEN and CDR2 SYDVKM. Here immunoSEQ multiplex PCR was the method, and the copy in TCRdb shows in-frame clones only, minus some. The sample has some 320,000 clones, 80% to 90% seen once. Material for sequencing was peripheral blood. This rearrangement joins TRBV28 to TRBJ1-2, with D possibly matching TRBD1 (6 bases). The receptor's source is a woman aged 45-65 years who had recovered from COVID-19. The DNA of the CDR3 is TGTGCCAGCAGTTTATTCTTGACAGGTTCTAACTATGGCTACACCTTC. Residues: CASSLFLTGSNYGYTF.